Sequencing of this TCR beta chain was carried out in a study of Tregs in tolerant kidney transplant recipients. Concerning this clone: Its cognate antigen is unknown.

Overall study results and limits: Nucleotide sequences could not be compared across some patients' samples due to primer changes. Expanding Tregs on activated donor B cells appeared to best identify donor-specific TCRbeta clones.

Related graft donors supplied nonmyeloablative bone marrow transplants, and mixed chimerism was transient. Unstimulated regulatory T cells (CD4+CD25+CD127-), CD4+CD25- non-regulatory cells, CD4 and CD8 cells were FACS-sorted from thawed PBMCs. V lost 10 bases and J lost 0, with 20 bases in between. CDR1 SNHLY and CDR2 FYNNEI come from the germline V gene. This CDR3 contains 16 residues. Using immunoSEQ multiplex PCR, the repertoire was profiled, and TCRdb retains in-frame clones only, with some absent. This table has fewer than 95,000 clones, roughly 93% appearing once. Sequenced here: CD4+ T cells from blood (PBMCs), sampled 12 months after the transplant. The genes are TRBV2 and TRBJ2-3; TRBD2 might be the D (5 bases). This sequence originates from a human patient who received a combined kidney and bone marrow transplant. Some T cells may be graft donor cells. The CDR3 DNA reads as TGTGCCACCCCTCCCTGGCAGAGGGATAGCACAGATACGCAGTATTTT. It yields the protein CATPPWQRDSTDTQYF.